This T cell receptor (beta chain) stems from a study of regulatory dendritic cells for organ transplantation (dated 2017 in TCRdb). Concerning the study at large: To make regulatory dendritic cells, monocytes were cultured with vitamin D3 on days 0 and 4, plus IL-10 on day 4. Before and after allostimulation with regulatory or mature dendritic cells, TCRbeta repertoires were sequenced from sorted naive and memory CD4+ and CD8+ T cells. On day 6, LPS was added to the DC cultures to test how the DCs responded to a strong maturation-inducing agent.

About this clone itself: No antigen is known for it. Base qualities are not provided; no much larger clone lies one nucleotide away.

Sorted T cell subsets were CFSE-labeled and co-cultured for 4 to 5 days with allogeneic regulatory or mature dendritic cells at a 1:10 DC:T ratio. FACS was used to sort CD4+ or CD8+ cells into naive T cells, defined as CD45RA+, and memory T cells, defined as CD45RO+. The T cells used for TCR sequencing were obtained from a couple of healthy control subjects. The Qiagen DNeasy Blood & Tissue Kit was used for extraction of genomic DNA. CDR1 LGHNA and CDR2 YSLEER are derived from the germline V gene. The CDR3 runs 16 amino acids, cysteine and phenylalanine included. Left in the record is the CDR3 DNA by itself, 48 bases read in frame from the first base. V lost 0 bases and J lost 1 base; the stretch between them is 12 bases long. Broad study findings and their caveats: In both subjects, allostimulation led to expansion of memory CD8+ clones, although regulatory dendritic cells appeared to cause more limited expansion than mature dendritic cells did. The repertoires of naive CD4+ and CD8+ T cells were highly diverse, while memory cell repertoires were less diverse, with memory CD8+ cells being the most oligoclonal. Of the resting subsets, memory CD8+ T cells had the largest number of alloreactive TCR clonotypes. Only a couple of subjects were sequenced, and considerable between-individual heterogeneity in the alloreactive memory CD8+ T cell pool was noted by the authors.

A multiplexed two-step PCR with Vbeta-specific forward primers and Jbeta-specific reverse primers was used to amplify the TCRbeta CDR3 regions. Through the immunoSEQ service, TCRbeta libraries were sequenced on an Illumina instrument. The authors processed their data as follows. IMGT annotation was used to assign V, D and J genes, and synthetic CDR3 analogues were used to correct the counts for multiplex PCR bias. In the immunoSEQ Analyzer, repertoire clonality was calculated as one minus normalized Shannon entropy. Fisher's exact test with Benjamini-Hochberg false discovery rate control was used to define clonal expansion, with two-tailed P<0.01. What TCRdb holds here is the immuneACCESS table cut down to in-frame rearrangements. Part of the clones is not present; checked against another copy, under half of the missing clones reflect an unresolved V gene, and the others are unexplained. Clonal size and the V and J genes are those of that table, whereas D and trimming came from the DNA. This sample lists approximately 12,000 clones; 85% to 90% were detected once. The ten largest make up approximately 0.22% of the sample.

The source of this sequence is a human donor in good health. The sequencing input was naive CD8+ T cells from blood cultured with regulatory dendritic cells. In the paper's terms, the cell subset or site label means: CD45RA+ naive T cells. The rearranged segments are TRBV4-3 and TRBJ1-1, with an unclear D gene assignment. The DNA reads as follows: TGCGCCAGCAGCCAAGAAGAGGCAGCAACGAACACTGAAGCTTTCTTT. Its translation reads: CASSQEEAATNTEAFF.